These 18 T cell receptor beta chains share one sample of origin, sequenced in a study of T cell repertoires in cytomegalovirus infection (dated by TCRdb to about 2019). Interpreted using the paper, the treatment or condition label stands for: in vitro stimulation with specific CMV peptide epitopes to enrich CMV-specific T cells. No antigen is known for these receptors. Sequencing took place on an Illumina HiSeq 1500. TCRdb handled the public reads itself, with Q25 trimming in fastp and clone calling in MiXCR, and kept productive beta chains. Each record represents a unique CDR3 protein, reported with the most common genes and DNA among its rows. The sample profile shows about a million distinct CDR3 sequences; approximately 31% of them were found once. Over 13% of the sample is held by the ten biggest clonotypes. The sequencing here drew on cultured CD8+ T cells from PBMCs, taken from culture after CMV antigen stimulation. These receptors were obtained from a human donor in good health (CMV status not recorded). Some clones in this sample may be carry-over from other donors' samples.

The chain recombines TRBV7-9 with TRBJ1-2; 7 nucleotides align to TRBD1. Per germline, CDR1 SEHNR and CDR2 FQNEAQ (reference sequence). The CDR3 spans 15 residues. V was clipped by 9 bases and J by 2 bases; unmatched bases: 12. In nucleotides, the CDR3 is TGTGCCAGTACGAAGACAGGGCGTACCAACTATGGCTACACCTTC. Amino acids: CASTKTGRTNYGYTF.

CDR3 residues: CASSFGRPAFF. The CDR3 bases are TGTGCCAGCAGTTTTGGCCGTCCGGCTTTCTTT. The chain is built from TRBV28 and TRBJ1-1, with no clear D. Per germline, CDR1 MDHEN and CDR2 SYDVKM. Trimming cost V 3 bases and J 11 bases, with 10 bases left between them. The CDR3 runs 11 residues. Complete variable domain (other parts from reference TRBV28 and TRBJ1-1): DVKVTQSSRYLVKRTGEKVFLECVQDMDHENMFWYRQDPGLGLRLIYFSYDVKMKEKGDIPEGYSVSREKKERFSLILESASTNQTSMYLCASSFGRPAFFGQGTRLTVV.

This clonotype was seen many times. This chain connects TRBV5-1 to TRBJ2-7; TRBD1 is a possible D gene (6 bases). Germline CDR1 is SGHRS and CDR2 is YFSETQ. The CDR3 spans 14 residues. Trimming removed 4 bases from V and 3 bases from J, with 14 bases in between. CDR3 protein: CASSVTGYDYEQYF. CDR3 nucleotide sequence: TGCGCCAGCAGCGTGACAGGTTACGACTACGAGCAGTACTTC.

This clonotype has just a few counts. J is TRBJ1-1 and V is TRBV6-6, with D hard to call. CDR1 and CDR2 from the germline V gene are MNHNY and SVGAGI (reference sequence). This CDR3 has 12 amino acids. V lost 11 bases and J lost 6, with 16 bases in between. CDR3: CAVAHGVAEAFF. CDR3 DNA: TGTGCCGTCGCTCATGGGGTCGCTGAAGCTTTCTTT.

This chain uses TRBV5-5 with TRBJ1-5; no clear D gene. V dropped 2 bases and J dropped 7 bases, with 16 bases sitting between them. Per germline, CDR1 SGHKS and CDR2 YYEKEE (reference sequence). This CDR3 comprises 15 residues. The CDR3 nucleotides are TGTGCCAGCAGCTTCGGCCCGGGGATGGGCCAGCCCCAGCATTTT. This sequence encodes CASSFGPGMGQPQHF.

The CDR3 spells CASSLLGQGASDEQYV. As DNA, the CDR3 is TGTGCCAGCAGTTTACTGGGACAGGGGGCTTCGGACGAGCAGTACGTC. The chain is built from TRBV6-2 or TRBV6-3 and TRBJ2-7, with TRBD1 matching over 12 bases. This CDR3 has 16 residues. The V and J ends lost 4 bases and 5 bases, in that order; junction bases with no gene match: 9. CDR1 MNHEY and CDR2 SVGEGT come from the germline V gene.

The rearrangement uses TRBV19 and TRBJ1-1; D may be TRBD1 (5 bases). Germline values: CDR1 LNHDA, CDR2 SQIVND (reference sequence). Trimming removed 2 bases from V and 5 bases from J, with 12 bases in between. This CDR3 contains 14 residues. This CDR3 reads CASSIQAGGTEAFF. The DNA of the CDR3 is TGTGCCAGTAGTATACAGGCTGGGGGAACTGAAGCTTTCTTT.

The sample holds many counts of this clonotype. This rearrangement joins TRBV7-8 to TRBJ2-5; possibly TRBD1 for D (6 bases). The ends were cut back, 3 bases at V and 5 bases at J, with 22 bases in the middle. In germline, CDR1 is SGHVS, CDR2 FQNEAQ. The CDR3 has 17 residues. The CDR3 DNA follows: TGTGCCAGCAGCTTCAATTCGGGTCAGGGGATCTTGGAGACCCAGTACTTC. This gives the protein CASSFNSGQGILETQYF.

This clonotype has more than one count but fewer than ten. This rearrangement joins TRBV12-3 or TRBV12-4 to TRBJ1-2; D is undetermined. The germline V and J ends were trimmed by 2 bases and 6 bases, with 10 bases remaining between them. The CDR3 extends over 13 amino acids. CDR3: CASSLWESDGYTF. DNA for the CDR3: TGTGCCAGCAGTTTATGGGAGTCTGATGGCTACACCTTC.

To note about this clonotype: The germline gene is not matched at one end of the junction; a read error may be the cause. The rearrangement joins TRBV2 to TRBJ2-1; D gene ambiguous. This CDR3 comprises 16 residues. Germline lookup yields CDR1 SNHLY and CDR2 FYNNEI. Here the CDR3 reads CGSSDEELSSYNEQFF. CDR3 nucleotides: TGTGGCAGCAGTGATGAAGAGTTAAGCTCCTACAATGAGCAGTTCTTC. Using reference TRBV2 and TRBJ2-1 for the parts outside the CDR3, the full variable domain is EPEVTQTPSHQVTQMGQEVILRCVPISNHLYFYWYRQILGQKVEFLVSFYNNEISEKSEIFDDQFSVERPDGSNFTLKIRSTKLEDSAMYFCGSSDEELSSYNEQFFGPGTRLTVL.

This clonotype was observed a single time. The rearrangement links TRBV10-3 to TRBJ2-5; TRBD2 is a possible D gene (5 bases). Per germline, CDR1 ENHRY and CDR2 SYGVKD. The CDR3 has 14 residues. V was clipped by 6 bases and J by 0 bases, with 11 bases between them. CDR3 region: CAISQTLDQETQYF. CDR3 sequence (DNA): TGTGCCATCAGCCAAACACTAGACCAAGAGACCCAGTACTTC.

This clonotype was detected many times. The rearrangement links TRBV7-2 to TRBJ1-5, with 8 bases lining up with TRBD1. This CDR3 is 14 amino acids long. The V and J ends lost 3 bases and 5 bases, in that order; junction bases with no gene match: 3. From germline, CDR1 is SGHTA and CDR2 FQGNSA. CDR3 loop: CASSLDRADQPQHF. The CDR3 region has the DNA TGTGCCAGCAGCTTGGACAGGGCGGATCAGCCCCAGCATTTT.

The CDR3 nucleotides read TGCAGTGCTAGAGATCCGTTGCTGACAGGTTTGAACACTGAAGCTTTCTTT. Amino acids: CSARDPLLTGLNTEAFF. The genes are TRBV20-1 and TRBJ1-1; tentative D call: TRBD1 (6 bases). Germline loops: CDR1 DFQATT, CDR2 SNEGSKA (reference sequence). The germline V and J ends were trimmed by 0 bases and 0 bases, with 17 bases remaining between them. This CDR3 contains 17 residues.

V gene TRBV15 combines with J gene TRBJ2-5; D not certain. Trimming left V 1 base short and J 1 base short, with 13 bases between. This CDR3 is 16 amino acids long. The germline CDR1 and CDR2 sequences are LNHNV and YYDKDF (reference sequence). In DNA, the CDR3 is TGTGCCACCAGCAGAGTCAGCAGTCGAATCCAAGAGACCCAGTACTTC. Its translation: CATSRVSSRIQETQYF.

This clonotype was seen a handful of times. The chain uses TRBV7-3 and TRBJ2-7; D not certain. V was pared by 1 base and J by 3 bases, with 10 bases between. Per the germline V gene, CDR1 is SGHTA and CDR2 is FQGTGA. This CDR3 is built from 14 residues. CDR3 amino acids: CASSLIGRNYEQYV. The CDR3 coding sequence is TGTGCCAGCAGCTTAATAGGGCGGAACTACGAGCAGTACGTC.

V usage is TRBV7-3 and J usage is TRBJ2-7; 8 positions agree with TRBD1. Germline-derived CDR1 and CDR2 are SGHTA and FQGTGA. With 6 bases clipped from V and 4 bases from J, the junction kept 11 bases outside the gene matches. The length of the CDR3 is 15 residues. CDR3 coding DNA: TGTGCCAGCAGTTTCCCGGGACAGGAGAAATACGAGCAGTACTTC. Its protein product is CASSFPGQEKYEQYF.

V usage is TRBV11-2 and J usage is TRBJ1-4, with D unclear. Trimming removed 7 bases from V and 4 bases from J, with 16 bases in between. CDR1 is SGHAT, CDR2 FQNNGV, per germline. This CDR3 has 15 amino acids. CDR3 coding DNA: TGTGCCAGCAAACGATCCAAGCGCGATAATGAAAAACTGTTTTTT. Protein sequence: CASKRSKRDNEKLFF.

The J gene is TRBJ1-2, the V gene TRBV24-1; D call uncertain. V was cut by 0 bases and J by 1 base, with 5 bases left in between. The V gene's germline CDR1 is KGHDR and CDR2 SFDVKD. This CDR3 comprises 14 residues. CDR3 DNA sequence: TGTGCCACCAGTGATTTGCGAGATAACTATGGCTACACCTTC. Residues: CATSDLRDNYGYTF.